Sequencing of this T cell receptor beta chain was carried out in a study of blood T cells in healthy people across ages. Remarks on this clonotype: Its cognate antigen is unknown.

A second PCR, run for about 6 to 11 cycles, used a sample-barcoded 5' primer plus a J-beta primer mix. TCRdb itself ran the 5' RACE reads through MiXCR, one entry per CDR3 protein. The sample carries approximately 350,000 distinct CDR3 sequences, 52% recorded once. Findings and limits, study-wide: No conclusive comparison of naive versus antigen-experienced cells was possible with unsorted PBMCs. Diversity figures derived from one million T cells were judged to underestimate the true value.

V lost 2 bases, J lost 4 bases, and 4 bases stayed unmatched. The CDR3 has 16 residues. The germline CDR1 and CDR2 sequences are SGDLS and YYNGEE. The TCR sequence derives from a man in his sixties in good health. The chain carries TRBV9 and TRBJ2-1, with TRBD1 matching over 12 bases. The material sequenced was blood. In DNA form, the CDR3 reads TGTGCCAGCAGCGTGGGGGGACAGGGGGCGTACAATGAGCAGTTCTTC. This encodes CASSVGGQGAYNEQFF.